The sequence of this T cell receptor beta chain was determined in a study of identical twins. General study findings and limits: With beta out-of-frame sequences, excess sharing by twins was weaker. Researchers caution that invariant MAIT and iNKT cells could partly confound zero-insertion analyses.

On this clonotype itself: What it recognizes is unknown. An end of the junction does not agree with germline; a read error may underlie this.

TCRdb re-analysed the 5' RACE reads in MiXCR, keeping a single row per CDR3 protein. The sample records roughly 470,000 distinct CDR3 sequences, roughly an eighth being singletons. The sample also formed part of further work on yellow fever vaccine responses in identical twins.

The sequence derives from a woman aged 18-35 years in good health. The sequenced material came from CD4+ T cells sorted from blood.

The CDR3: CASSLALAVAHRGAVF. CDR3 DNA: TGTGCCAGCAGCTTAGCGCTTGCGGTCGCACACCGGGGAGCTGTTTTT. The chain has TRBV7-8 and TRBJ2-2; possibly TRBD2 for D (5 bases). This CDR3 has 16 residues. The germline V gene has CDR1 SGHVS and CDR2 FQNEAQ.